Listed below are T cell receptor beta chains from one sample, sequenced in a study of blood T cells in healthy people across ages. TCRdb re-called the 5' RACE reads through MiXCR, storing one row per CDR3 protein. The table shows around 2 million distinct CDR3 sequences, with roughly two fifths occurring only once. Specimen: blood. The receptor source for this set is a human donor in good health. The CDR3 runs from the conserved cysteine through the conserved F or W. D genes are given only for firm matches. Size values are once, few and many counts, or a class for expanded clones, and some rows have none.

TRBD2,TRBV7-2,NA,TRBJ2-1,TGTGCCAGCAGCTCGTGGGCGGGGGACTACAATGAGCAGTTCTTC,CASSSWAGDYNEQFF
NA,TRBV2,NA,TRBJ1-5,TGTGCCAGCAGTGAAGCTAGGCCTAAGTCGAGTCAGCCCCAGCATTTT,CASSEARPKSSQPQHF
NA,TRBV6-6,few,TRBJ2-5,TGTGCCAGCAGTTACCTAGGCGGAGGGGTGGAGACCCAGTACTTC,CASSYLGGGVETQYF
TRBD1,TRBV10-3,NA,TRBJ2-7,TGTGCCATCAGTGATACCGGGACAGACGAGCAGTACTTC,CAISDTGTDEQYF
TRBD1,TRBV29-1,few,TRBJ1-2,TGCAGCGTAACCGGGGACAGGGAGTCAGGTGGCTACACCTTC,CSVTGDRESGGYTF
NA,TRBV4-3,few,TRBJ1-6,TGCGCCAGCAGCCAAGATCTATCACAGGGCAATTCACCCCTCCACTTT,CASSQDLSQGNSPLHF
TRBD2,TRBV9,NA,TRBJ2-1,TGTGCCAGCAGCGTAGGAGCCTCAGCGGGGGGCCCTAACGGGGAGTTCTTC,CASSVGASAGGPNGEFF
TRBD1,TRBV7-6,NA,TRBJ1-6,TGTGCCGGCGCCCGGTGGGAGACAGGGGTCGCCGCTAATTCACCCCTCCACTTT,CAGARWETGVAANSPLHF
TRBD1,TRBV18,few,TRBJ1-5,TGTGCCAGCTCGCAGTTCGGACAGGGGTCTAATCAGCCCCAGCATTTT,CASSQFGQGSNQPQHF
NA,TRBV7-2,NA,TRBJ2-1,TGTGCCAGCAGCTTAATATTTGGATACAATGAGCAGTTCTTC,CASSLIFGYNEQFF
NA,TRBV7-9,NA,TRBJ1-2,TGTGCCAGCAGCCGTCCAGGGGAGGACTATGGCTACACCTTC,CASSRPGEDYGYTF
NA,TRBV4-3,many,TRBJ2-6,TGCGCCAGCAGCAGCACACAGGGGGGGACTGGGGCCAACGTCCTGACTTTC,CASSSTQGGTGANVLTF
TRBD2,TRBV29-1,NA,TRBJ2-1,TGCAGCGTTGTAAGGACTAGCGGAGCCAACAATGAGCAGTTCTTC,CSVVRTSGANNEQFF
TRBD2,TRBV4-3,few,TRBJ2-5,TGCGCCAGCAGCCAAGATGTTCCCCGATTAGCGGGGGGGCGCGGAGAGACCCAGTACTTC,CASSQDVPRLAGGRGETQYF
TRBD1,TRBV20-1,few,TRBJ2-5,TGCAGTGCTAGGAAACAGGGGGAGACCCAGTACTTC,CSARKQGETQYF
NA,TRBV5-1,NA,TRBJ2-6,TGCGCCAGCAGCCGAGAGACCCCTGGGGTCTACTCTGGGGCCAACGTCCCGACTTTC,CASSRETPGVYSGANVPTF
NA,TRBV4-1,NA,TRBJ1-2,TGCGCCAGCAGCCTTACGAACACAGGCAACTATGGCTACACCTTC,CASSLTNTGNYGYTF
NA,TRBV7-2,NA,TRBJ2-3,TGTGCCAGCAGCTTCGGTTCCGAACCATATACGCAGTATTTT,CASSFGSEPYTQYF
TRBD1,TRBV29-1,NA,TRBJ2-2,TGCAGCGTTGGAGGGACAGAGAACACCGGGGAGCTGTTTTTT,CSVGGTENTGELFF
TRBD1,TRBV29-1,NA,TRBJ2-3,TGCAGCGTTGTTGTCAGGGGGCGAATCGATACGCAGTATTTT,CSVVVRGRIDTQYF
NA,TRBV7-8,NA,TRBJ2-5,TGTGCCAGCAGCTTAAGTCCCCCAGGGAGCCGGGAGACCCAGTACTTC,CASSLSPPGSRETQYF
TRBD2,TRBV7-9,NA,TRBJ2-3,TGTGCCAGCAGCTCGGGACTAGCGGGGGGAAAGCTTATCACAGATACGCAGTATTTT,CASSSGLAGGKLITDTQYF
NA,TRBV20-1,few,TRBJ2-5,TGCAGTGCTGATGCGGGGACCCAAGAGACCCAGTACTTC,CSADAGTQETQYF
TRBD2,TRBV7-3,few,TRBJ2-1,TGTGCCAGCACCTCGGGGGGGCTCCTCAATGAGCAGTTCTTC,CASTSGGLLNEQFF
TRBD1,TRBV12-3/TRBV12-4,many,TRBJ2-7,TGTGCCAGCAGTCCCCGGGACAGGGGTCCCTACGAGCAGTACTTC,CASSPRDRGPYEQYF
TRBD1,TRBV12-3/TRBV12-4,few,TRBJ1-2,TGTGCCAGCAGTTTAATGGGGGGACAGACGGACACCTTC,CASSLMGGQTDTF
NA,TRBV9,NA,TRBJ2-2,TGTGCCAGCAGCGTAGTTGCGGGGACCGACACCGGGGAGCTGTTTTTT,CASSVVAGTDTGELFF
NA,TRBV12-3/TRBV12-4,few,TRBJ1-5,TGTGCCAGCAGCGCTCACCCAGGGAACAGCAATCAGCCCCAGCATTTT,CASSAHPGNSNQPQHF
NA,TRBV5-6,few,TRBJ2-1,TGTGCCAGCAGCTCCCAACAGGGTGAAGCGGGCAATGAGCAGTTCTTT,CASSSQQGEAGNEQFF
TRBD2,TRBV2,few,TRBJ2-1,TGTGCCAGCAACGAACGACCCGGGACTAGCGGGGGGGTCACGTTCTTC,CASNERPGTSGGVTFF
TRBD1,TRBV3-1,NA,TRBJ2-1,TGTGCCAGCAGCCAAAACCCCGGACAGGGCAGGAATGAGCAGTTCTTC,CASSQNPGQGRNEQFF
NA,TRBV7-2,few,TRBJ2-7,TGTGCCAGCAGCTTCCGCCGGGGCAGTTACTACGAGCAGTACTTC,CASSFRRGSYYEQYF
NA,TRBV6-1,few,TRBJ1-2,TGTGCCAGCAGTGGGACTCTCTATGGCTACACCTTC,CASSGTLYGYTF
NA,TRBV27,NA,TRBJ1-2,TGTGCCAGCAGTCAGCTTGGGGGAGGACATGGCTACACCTTC,CASSQLGGGHGYTF
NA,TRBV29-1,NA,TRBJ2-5,TGCAGCGTAGTCAGGAAACCGGGGAAAGAGACCCAGTACTTC,CSVVRKPGKETQYF
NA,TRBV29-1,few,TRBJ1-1,TGCAGCTTTGGGGTAGGGGGGAACACTGAAGCTTTCTTT,CSFGVGGNTEAFF
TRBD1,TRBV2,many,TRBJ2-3,TGTGCCAGCAGCTACGGGACAGTCCTCACAGATACGCAGTATTTT,CASSYGTVLTDTQYF
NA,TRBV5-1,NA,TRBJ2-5,TGCGCCAGCAGCCCCTCTGGGAAGACCCAGTACTTC,CASSPSGKTQYF
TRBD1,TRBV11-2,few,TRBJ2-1,TGTGCCAGCAGCACAACCACCGGGACAGGGGCCAGCAATGAGCAGTTCTTC,CASSTTTGTGASNEQFF
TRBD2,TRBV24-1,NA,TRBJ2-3,TGTGCCACCAGTGACGAACTAGCGGGGGGTGTTACAGATACGCAGTATTTT,CATSDELAGGVTDTQYF
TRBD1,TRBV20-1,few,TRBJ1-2,TGCAGTGCTTCGACAGGGTTGGAAGGCTACACCTTC,CSASTGLEGYTF
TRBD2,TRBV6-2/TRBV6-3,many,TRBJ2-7,TGTGCCAGCAGGACTCCCCAACCTACTAGCGGGGTGAGCTACGAGCAGTACTTC,CASRTPQPTSGVSYEQYF
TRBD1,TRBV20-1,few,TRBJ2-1,TGCAGTGCACTCATCAGGGGGCTAAGGTGGTACAATGAGCAGTTCTTC,CSALIRGLRWYNEQFF
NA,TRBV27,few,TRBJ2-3,TGTGCCAACAGTTTTGGCACAGATACGCAGTATTTT,CANSFGTDTQYF
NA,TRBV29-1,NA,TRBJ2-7,TGCAGCGTTGAATTGGCAAATTCCTACGAGCAGTACTTC,CSVELANSYEQYF
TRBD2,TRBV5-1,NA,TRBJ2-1,TGCGCCAGCAGCCGCCCGGGAGGGTACAATGAGCAGTTCTTC,CASSRPGGYNEQFF
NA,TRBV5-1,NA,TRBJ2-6,TGCGCCCGCAGTCCGGCAGGGGAAAAAGCTGGGGCCAACGTCCTGACTTTC,CARSPAGEKAGANVLTF
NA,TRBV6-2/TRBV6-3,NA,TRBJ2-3,TGTGCCAGCAGTTACTCGGTCCAGGGCCAGTATTTT,CASSYSVQGQYF
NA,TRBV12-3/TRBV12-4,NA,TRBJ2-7,TGTGCCAGCAGTCCCCAAGGGGGGGTCGAGCAGTACTTC,CASSPQGGVEQYF
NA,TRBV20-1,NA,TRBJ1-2,TGCAGTGCTAGAGATGGGACGGCATTTCCCCTATCGGGGGGCTACACCTTC,CSARDGTAFPLSGGYTF
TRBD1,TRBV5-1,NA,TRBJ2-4,TGCGCCAGCAGCTTGGGACAGGGGATGGGTGAGCAGTACTTC,CASSLGQGMGEQYF
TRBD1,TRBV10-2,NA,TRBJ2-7,TGCGCCAGCTGGGACAGCTCCTACGAGCAGTACTTC,CASWDSSYEQYF
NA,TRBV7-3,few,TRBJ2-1,TGTGCCAGCAGCTTAACGGGGGAGAACTACAATGAGCAGTTCTTC,CASSLTGENYNEQFF
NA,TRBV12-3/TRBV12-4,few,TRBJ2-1,TGTGCCAGCAGTTTAGCGCTCGGGGCGCACTACAATGAGCAGTTCTTC,CASSLALGAHYNEQFF